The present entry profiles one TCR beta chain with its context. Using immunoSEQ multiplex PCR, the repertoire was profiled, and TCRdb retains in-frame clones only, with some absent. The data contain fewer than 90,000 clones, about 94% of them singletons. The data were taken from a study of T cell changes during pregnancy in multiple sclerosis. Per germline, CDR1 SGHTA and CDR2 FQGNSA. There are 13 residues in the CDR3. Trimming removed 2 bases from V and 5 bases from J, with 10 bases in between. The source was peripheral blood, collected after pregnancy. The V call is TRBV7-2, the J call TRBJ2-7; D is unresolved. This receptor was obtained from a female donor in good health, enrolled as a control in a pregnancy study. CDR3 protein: CASSLYQAHEQYF. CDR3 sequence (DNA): TGTGCCAGCAGCTTATATCAGGCCCACGAGCAGTACTTC.